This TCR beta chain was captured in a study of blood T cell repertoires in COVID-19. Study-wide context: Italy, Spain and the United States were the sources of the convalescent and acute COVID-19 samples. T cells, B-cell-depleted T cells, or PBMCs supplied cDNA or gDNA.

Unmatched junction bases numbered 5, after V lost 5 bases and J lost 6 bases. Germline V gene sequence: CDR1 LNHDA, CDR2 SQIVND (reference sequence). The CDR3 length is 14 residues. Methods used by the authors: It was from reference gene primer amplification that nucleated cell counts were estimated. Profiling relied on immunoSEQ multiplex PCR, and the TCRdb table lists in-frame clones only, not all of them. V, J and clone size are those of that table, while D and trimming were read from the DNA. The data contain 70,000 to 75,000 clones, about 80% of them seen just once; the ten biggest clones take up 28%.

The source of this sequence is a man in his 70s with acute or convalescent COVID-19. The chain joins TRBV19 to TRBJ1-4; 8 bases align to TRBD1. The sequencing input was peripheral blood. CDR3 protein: CASSSGQEDEKLFF. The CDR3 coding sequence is TGTGCCAGTAGTTCGGGACAGGAAGATGAAAAACTGTTTTTT.